One TCR beta chain is described in this entry. TCRdb re-called the 5' RACE reads through MiXCR, storing one row per CDR3 protein. The sample includes 650,000 to 750,000 distinct CDR3 sequences, 21% seen only once; the top ten take roughly 4.3%. These data come from a study of identical twins. The CDR3 totals 13 residues. Per germline, CDR1 DFQATT and CDR2 SNEGSKA (reference sequence). V lost 0 bases to trimming and J lost 7 bases, with 11 bases between them. The same sample was also studied in work on T cells expressing NK-cell markers.

Sequencing used PBMCs. V is TRBV20-1 and J is TRBJ2-3; D is undetermined. The TCR was taken from a woman aged 18-29 years in good health. This CDR3 reads CSARDRSTNTQYF. As DNA, the CDR3 is TGCAGTGCTAGAGATCGAAGTACCAATACGCAGTATTTT.